The sequence of this TCR beta chain was determined in a study of blood T cell repertoires in COVID-19. The CDR3 is 15 residues long. With V trimmed by 5 bases and J by 5 bases, 9 bases remained unmatched. Germline values: CDR1 SNHLY, CDR2 FYNNEI. In the study's own analysis: Amplifying reference gene primers gave estimates of nucleated cell counts. The assay was immunoSEQ multiplex PCR, and TCRdb's table has in-frame clones only and misses some. V and J calls and clone size are copied from that table; D and trimming were computed from the DNA. The table has around 140,000 clones, 80% seen once. This clone appeared a few times.

The sample taken for sequencing was peripheral blood. The chain employs TRBV2 and TRBJ2-5; 9 nucleotides agree with TRBD1. The sequence derives from a man aged 70-80 years who had recovered from COVID-19. In DNA, the CDR3 is TGTGCCAGCAGTCCACTACAGGGGGCGGGGGAGACCCAGTACTTC. It translates to CASSPLQGAGETQYF.